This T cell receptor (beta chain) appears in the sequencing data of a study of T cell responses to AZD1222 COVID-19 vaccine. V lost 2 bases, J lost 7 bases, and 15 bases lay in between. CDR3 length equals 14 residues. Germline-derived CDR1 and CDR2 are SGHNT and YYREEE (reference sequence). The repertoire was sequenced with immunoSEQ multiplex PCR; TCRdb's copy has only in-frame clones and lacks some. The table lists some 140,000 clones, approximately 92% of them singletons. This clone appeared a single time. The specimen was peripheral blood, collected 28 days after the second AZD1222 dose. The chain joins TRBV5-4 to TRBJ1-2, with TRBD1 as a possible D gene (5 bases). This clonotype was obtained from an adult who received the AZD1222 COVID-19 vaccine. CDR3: CASSFTGAGGGYTF. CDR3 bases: TGTGCCAGCAGCTTTACAGGCGCGGGGGGTGGCTACACCTTC.